What follows are 6 T cell receptor beta chains derived from one specimen sequenced in a study of human T cells and chemical hapten exposure. Time point of the sample: healthy volunteer bleed at 2 weeks. Whole blood that had not been fractionated was the source of extracted total RNA. TCRdb called the RACE reads again in MiXCR, with one record for every CDR3 protein. The sample has 25,000 to 35,000 distinct CDR3 sequences, about 7.2% seen once. The sequencing input was whole blood. These receptors all stem from a human donor in good health. Some clones in this sample may be carry-over from other donors' samples.

The chain employs TRBV20-1 and TRBJ1-6; no clear D. The germline gives CDR1 DFQATT, CDR2 SNEGSKA (reference sequence). Trimming removed 0 bases from V and 9 bases from J, with 12 bases in between. This CDR3 is 14 amino acids long. The CDR3 region has the DNA TGCAGTGCTAGAGATTCCTTTGGCGGTTCACCCCTCCACTTT. As protein: CSARDSFGGSPLHF.

This clonotype has a count of ten or more. The rearrangement joins TRBV5-6 to TRBJ2-5; 7 bases align to TRBD1. Losses at the gene ends were 3 bases for V and 2 bases for J; bases not matched to a gene: 4. The CDR3 covers 14 residues. From germline, CDR1 is SGHDT and CDR2 YYEEEE. CDR3 DNA sequence: TGTGCCAGCAGCTCAACAGGGGATCAAGAGACCCAGTACTTC. Protein product: CASSSTGDQETQYF.

A note on this clonotype: With a much larger clone just one base away, this may be a read error. This chain joins TRBV12-3 or TRBV12-4 and TRBJ1-1, with D perhaps TRBD1 (5 bases). V lost 6 bases to trimming and J lost 1 base, with 9 bases between them. The CDR3 has 13 residues. The CDR3 is CASRTRENTEAFF. The CDR3 nucleotides read TGTGCCAGCAGAACCAGGGAGAACACTGAAGCTTTCTTT.

This clonotype was detected ten times or more. This chain connects TRBV19 to TRBJ1-4, with 8 bases lining up with TRBD1. The ends lost 5 bases at V and 2 bases at J; junction bases unmatched: 10. The CDR3 spans 17 residues. Germline lookup yields CDR1 LNHDA and CDR2 SQIVND (reference sequence). The CDR3 bases are TGTGCCAGTAGTTCCGACAGGGGTGGCTCGACTAATGAAAAACTGTTTTTT. This translates into CASSSDRGGSTNEKLFF.

This clonotype was observed at least ten times. The rearrangement joins TRBV2 to TRBJ1-1; no definite D call. CDR1 is SNHLY and CDR2 is FYNNEI in the germline V gene. Deletions cut 6 bases from V and 0 bases from J, with 14 bases between. This CDR3 has 15 residues. The CDR3 here is CASRKELGVNTEAFF. DNA of the CDR3: TGTGCCAGCAGAAAAGAGTTGGGTGTGAACACTGAAGCTTTCTTT.

The chain joins TRBV29-1 to TRBJ1-2, with a tentative D call TRBD1 (6 bases). The CDR3 spans 12 residues. Germline CDR1 reads SQVTM; CDR2 reads ANQGSEA. Trimming took off 7 bases at V and 7 bases at J, with 16 bases between the two ends. In nucleotides, the CDR3 is TGCAGCGCCGTCGTTTTAGGGGGTGGCTACACCTTC. It codes for CSAVVLGGGYTF.